The clone carrying this T cell receptor (beta chain) was seen repeatedly, ten times or more. Its cognate antigen is unknown. Donors were healthy HIV-negative adults without recent acute infections or vaccinations. The donors, all of them Caucasian adults, lived in Nashville, Tennessee. This entry belongs to a study of shared clonotypes between healthy human individuals. Findings and caveats of the study: Owing to a small donor count, the genetic and exposure-history diversity represented was limited.

Original data processing: Junction-only immunoSEQ sequences carried no quality scores, so filtering differed. Generated by immunoSEQ multiplex PCR, the TCRdb table keeps only in-frame clones and is missing some. The V and J calls and clone size come from that table; D and trimming were worked out from the DNA. This sample has 400,000 to 600,000 clones, with over 75% found just once. The CDR3 has 16 amino acids. V was clipped by 4 bases and J by 7 bases; unmatched bases: 11. Germline V CDR1 and CDR2: SGHRS, YFSETQ. This receptor was identified in a woman in her thirties or forties in good health. Some clones in this sample may be carry-over from other donors' samples. The sequenced material came from PBMCs. V is TRBV5-1 and J is TRBJ1-6; the match to TRBD1 covers 7 bases. Written as DNA, the CDR3 is TGCGCCAGCAGCAGACAGGGAGAGGGGGTGAATTCACCCCTCCACTTT. Translating gives CASSRQGEGVNSPLHF.